This T cell receptor beta chain was recorded in a study of blood T cell repertoires in COVID-19. Across the study: From T cells, B-cell-depleted T cells, or PBMCs came the material, which was cDNA or gDNA.

The CDR3 length is 15 residues. Germline CDR1 LGHDT, CDR2 YNNKEL (reference sequence). V lost 3 bases, J lost 5 bases, and 9 bases stayed unmatched. Clones were read by immunoSEQ multiplex PCR, and TCRdb kept only the in-frame ones, dropping some. The repertoire holds over 250,000 clones, with roughly 80% as singletons. The sample was peripheral blood. This TCR derives from a human donor with COVID-19, enrolled during active disease. The donor label of this sample is uncertain. The gene calls are TRBV3-1 (or the pseudogene TRBV3-2) and TRBJ2-5; the match to TRBD1 covers 7 bases. This chain's CDR3 is CASSQGPLGQETQYF. The CDR3 DNA reads TGTGCCAGCAGCCAGGGACCATTGGGACAGGAGACCCAGTACTTC.